This passage covers 8 T cell receptor beta chains from one sample sequenced in a study of STAT3 mutations in large granular lymphocyte leukemia. Study results and limitations: In T-cell large granular lymphocyte leukemia, about half of patients showed multiple immunodominant subclonotypes.

Repertoires were generated with immunoSEQ multiplex PCR, while TCRdb's copy carries only in-frame clones and drops some. The sample contains about 2,000 clones, over 25% of which appear only once. These receptors have no identified antigens. Input material: peripheral blood mononuclear cells. Receptors originate from a male patient in his 50s with T-cell large granular lymphocyte leukemia. Some clones in this sample may be carry-over from other donors' samples.

As concerns this clone: No conserved phenylalanine or tryptophan ends this CDR3, so it is likely a read error. V gene TRBV13 combines with J gene TRBJ2-3; 9 nucleotides line up with TRBD2. The germline V gene encodes CDR1 PRHDT and CDR2 FYEKMQ (reference sequence). V was clipped by 5 bases and J by 2 bases; unmatched bases: 11. The length of the CDR3 is 17 residues. Written as DNA, the CDR3 is TGTGCCAGCAGCCACGACTTAGCGGGGGCTTTCACAGATACGCAGTATGTG. Its protein product is CASSHDLAGAFTDTQYV.

The chain employs TRBV29-1 and TRBJ2-7, with 7 bases matching TRBD1. There are 12 residues in the CDR3. Trimming took 4 bases from V and 4 from J; bases not matched to a gene: 4. Germline CDR1 is SQVTM and CDR2 is ANQGSEA. CDR3 sequence: CSVGGGTYEQYF. The CDR3 nucleotides are TGCAGCGTTGGAGGGGGCACGTACGAGCAGTACTTC.

The genes are TRBV5-1 and TRBJ2-5; TRBD2 matches at 11 bases. Trimming took 2 bases from V and 5 from J; bases not matched to a gene: 2. The CDR3 is 14 amino acids. Germline V lookup: CDR1 SGHRS, CDR2 YFSETQ. The CDR3 loop is CASSLASGRETQYF. The CDR3 nucleotides read TGCGCCAGCAGCTTAGCTAGCGGGAGGGAGACCCAGTACTTC.

By sample share, this clone is large. J is TRBJ1-1 and V is TRBV28; TRBD1 is a possible D gene (6 bases). From germline, CDR1 is MDHEN and CDR2 SYDVKM. This CDR3 region has 13 residues. Trimming removed 6 bases at V and 7 bases at J, with 15 bases between. In DNA, the CDR3 is TGTGCCAGCAGCCGACGAGGGACATATGAAGCTTTCTTT. Translated, it gives CASSRRGTYEAFF.

V usage is TRBV30 and J usage is TRBJ2-1; D ambiguous. The germline gives CDR1 GTSNPN, CDR2 SVGIG (reference sequence). Trimming left V 3 bases short and J 6 bases short, with 6 bases between. The CDR3 sequence is 11 residues long. Here the CDR3 reads CAWSRLNEQFF. The CDR3 bases are TGTGCCTGGAGCCGCCTCAATGAGCAGTTCTTC.

The V and J genes are TRBV4-3 and TRBJ2-2, with D perhaps TRBD1 (6 bases). Trimming pared 3 bases from V and 3 bases from J, leaving 8 bases between. Germline CDR1 is LGHNA and CDR2 is YSLEER. CDR3 length: 14 residues. This CDR3 reads CASSQNRDTGELFF. DNA for the CDR3: TGCGCCAGCAGCCAGAACAGGGACACCGGGGAGCTGTTTTTT.

The chain is built from TRBV30 and TRBJ1-5; tentative D call: TRBD1 (6 bases). Trimming took 1 base from V and 1 from J, leaving 14 bases between them. Per germline, CDR1 GTSNPN and CDR2 SVGIG (reference sequence). The CDR3 contains 16 residues. The CDR3 DNA is TGTGCCTGGAGTGACGCTCCGGGACACAGCAATCAGCCCCAGCATTTT. This codes for CAWSDAPGHSNQPQHF.

There are a few counts of this clone. The chain couples TRBV10-3 to TRBJ2-5, with D uncertain. The CDR3 sequence is 12 residues long. Germline values: CDR1 ENHRY, CDR2 SYGVKD. Trimming pared 6 bases from V and 3 bases from J, leaving 8 bases between. CDR3 region: CAIRGREETQYF. CDR3 bases: TGTGCCATCAGAGGAAGGGAAGAGACCCAGTACTTC.